Shown below are 23 T cell receptor beta chains from a single sample sequenced in a study of regulatory T cells in long-lasting Graves disease. iRepertoire HTBI primers and Arm-PCR of CDR3 regions built TCR beta libraries. From the multiplex PCR reads, TCRdb called clonotypes with MiXCR, one entry per CDR3 protein. In the table there are some 500,000 distinct CDR3 sequences, about 16% of which are singletons. This sample's time point: newly diagnosed GD, antithyroid drugs for less than 3 months. Extracted PBMC RNA gave rise to the TCR library. The same sample was also used in a study of T cells in Graves' hyperthyroidism and ophthalmopathy.

This specimen consisted of peripheral blood mononuclear cells (PBMCs), obtained at new diagnosis, from a patient treated with antithyroid drugs. The receptor source for this set is a woman aged 35-65 years with Graves disease.

At least ten counts were recorded for this clonotype. CDR3 DNA: TGCGCCAGCAGTGAGGGCCTCAATCAGCCCCAGCATTTT. It translates to CASSEGLNQPQHF. V usage is TRBV10-1 and J usage is TRBJ1-5; D is unresolved. Per germline, CDR1 WNHNN and CDR2 SYGVQD (reference sequence). CDR3 length equals 13 residues. Trimming took off 2 bases at V and 3 bases at J, with 5 bases between the two ends.

This clonotype was recorded many times. The chain is built from TRBV27 and TRBJ1-2, with D possibly TRBD1 on 5 matching bases. V was trimmed by 0 bases and J by 0 bases, leaving 8 bases between them. The CDR3 extends over 15 amino acids. The germline CDR1 and CDR2 sequences are MNHEY and SMNVEV (reference sequence). The CDR3 protein is CASSLSLGANYGYTF. The CDR3 DNA is TGTGCCAGCAGTTTATCGTTGGGGGCTAACTATGGCTACACCTTC.

Turning to this clonotype: This may stem from a read error, because a much larger clone lies one nucleotide away. CDR3 in amino acids: CASSSMDSYGYTF. The CDR3 nucleotides are TGTGCCAGCAGTTCCATGGACAGCTATGGCTACACCTTC. This chain uses TRBV28 with TRBJ1-2; a weak D match, TRBD1 (6 bases). The V and J ends lost 4 bases and 4 bases respectively, with 10 bases between them. The CDR3 runs to 13 residues. The germline gives CDR1 MDHEN, CDR2 SYDVKM.

This clonotype has only a few counts. The rearrangement uses TRBV3-1 and TRBJ2-5, with D maybe TRBD2 (6 bases). The CDR3 loop spans 16 amino acids. Germline V lookup: CDR1 LGHDT, CDR2 YNNKEL (reference sequence). Trimming shortened V by 2 bases and J by 3 bases, and 16 bases separated the two germline ends. CDR3 in amino acids: CASSQFGAGIKETQYF. The CDR3 nucleotides are TGTGCCAGCAGCCAATTTGGGGCGGGGATAAAAGAGACCCAGTACTTC.

This clonotype was found many times. CDR3 in amino acids: CASMPGQRTDTQYF. The CDR3 DNA is TGTGCCAGCATGCCGGGACAGCGCACAGATACGCAGTATTTT. The V and J genes are TRBV7-9 and TRBJ2-3, with 7 bases that match TRBD1. The CDR3 is 14 amino acids. Trimming at V came to 7 bases and at J to 1 base, leaving 5 bases not matched to a gene. Looked up from germline, CDR1 is SEHNR and CDR2 is FQNEAQ (reference sequence). The full variable domain, with the rest looked up from reference TRBV7-9 and TRBJ2-3, is DTGVSQNPRHKITKRGQNVTFRCDPISEHNRLYWYRQTLGQGPEFLTYFQNEAQLEKSRLLSDRFSAERPKGSFSTLEIQRTEQGDSAMYLCASMPGQRTDTQYFGPGTRLTVL.

This clonotype showed up many times. The junction shows a germline mismatch at one end, possibly a read error. The V gene is TRBV6-5, the J gene TRBJ2-3; D unclear. Germline assignment: CDR1 MNHEY and CDR2 SVGAGI. This CDR3 is 15 amino acids long. The CDR3 sequence is CASRYSFGGTDTQYF. The CDR3 DNA is TGTGCCAGCAGATACTCTTTTGGCGGTACAGATACGCAGTATTTT.

This clonotype has just a few counts. This rearrangement joins TRBV6-1 to TRBJ2-3, with 9 bases that match TRBD2. Germline V lookup: CDR1 MNHNS, CDR2 SASEGT. J was trimmed by 2 bases and V by 5 bases; bases with no gene match: 5. This CDR3 is built from 15 residues. The chain's CDR3 is CASSRLADLTDTQYF. Here the CDR3 DNA reads TGTGCCAGCAGTCGACTAGCGGATCTCACAGATACGCAGTATTTT.

The CDR3 DNA sequence: TGCGCCAGCAGCCAAGTTGCTGACAGGGGCTATCAGTACTTC. Protein: CASSQVADRGYQYF. The chain carries TRBV4-1 and TRBJ2-7, with 8 nucleotides matching TRBD1. The V and J ends lost 1 base and 10 bases, in that order; junction bases with no gene match: 9. Germline values: CDR1 MGHRA, CDR2 YSYEKL. CDR3 length equals 14 residues.

This clonotype was detected many times. The chain has TRBV3-1 and TRBJ1-6; D is ambiguous. From germline, CDR1 is LGHDT and CDR2 YNNKEL (reference sequence). The CDR3 has 15 amino acids. V shed 4 bases and J shed 2 bases, with 9 bases lying between them. The CDR3 DNA is TGTGCCAGCAGCCCCCGACTGGCCTATAATTCACCCCTCCACTTT. This gives the protein CASSPRLAYNSPLHF.

This rearrangement joins TRBV15 to TRBJ1-1; no firm D call. The CDR3 contains 13 residues. Per the germline V gene, CDR1 is LNHNV and CDR2 is YYDKDF (reference sequence). V lost 9 bases to trimming and J lost 1 base, with 12 bases between them. This CDR3 is CATAQGSNTEAFF. CDR3 in DNA: TGTGCCACGGCCCAAGGCTCGAACACTGAAGCTTTCTTT.

In its sample, this clonotype was seen many times. J is TRBJ1-2 and V is TRBV19, with D tentatively TRBD1 (5 bases). Germline-derived CDR1 and CDR2 are LNHDA and SQIVND (reference sequence). The CDR3 contains 15 residues. V was trimmed by 8 bases and J by 4 bases, leaving 20 bases between them. The CDR3 reads CASGQTVSGIYGYTF. For the CDR3, the DNA is TGTGCCAGTGGCCAGACAGTTAGCGGAATCTATGGCTACACCTTC.

This clonotype was counted only a few times. This chain links TRBV20-1 with TRBJ2-4; 13 nucleotides line up with TRBD2. Per germline, CDR1 DFQATT and CDR2 SNEGSKA (reference sequence). Trimming at V came to 6 bases and at J to 11 bases, leaving 13 bases not matched to a gene. The CDR3 has 15 amino acids. This CDR3 is CSAPLPGLAGLLQYF. For the CDR3, the DNA is TGCAGTGCGCCCCTCCCGGGACTAGCGGGGCTCCTTCAGTACTTC.

This clonotype showed up many times. J is TRBJ1-6 and V is TRBV2; tentative D call: TRBD1 (5 bases). CDR3 size: 18 residues. Germline V gene lookup returns CDR1 SNHLY and CDR2 FYNNEI. The V gene lost 6 bases and the J gene lost 0 bases, with 18 bases spanning the gap. CDR3 region: CASSHEVAGNSYNSPLHF. CDR3 coding DNA: TGTGCCAGCAGCCACGAGGTGGCAGGGAACTCCTATAATTCACCCCTCCACTTT.

This clonotype was observed a few times. One end of the junction varies from germline; a read error may be responsible. This chain links TRBV6-1 with TRBJ2-1; the match to TRBD1 covers 7 bases. The length of the CDR3 is 14 residues. Germline CDR1 MNHNS, CDR2 SASEGT. The CDR3 loop is CASSEGDTGQVSLF. The DNA for the CDR3 is TGTGCCAGCAGTGAAGGAGATACAGGACAGGTCTCCCTCTTC.

This clonotype was counted ten times or more. The V gene is TRBV3-1, the J gene TRBJ1-1; 7 positions match TRBD1. CDR3 size: 14 residues. The J segment lost 5 bases and the V segment lost 5 bases, leaving 8 bases of the junction unmatched. Germline V gene sequence: CDR1 LGHDT, CDR2 YNNKEL (reference sequence). CDR3 in amino acids: CASSTGVSGTEAFF. DNA for the CDR3: TGTGCCAGCAGCACAGGGGTTTCGGGTACTGAAGCTTTCTTT. Looking up the rest from reference TRBV3-1 and TRBJ1-1 gives the full variable domain: DTAVSQTPKYLVTQMGNDKSIKCEQNLGHDTMYWYKQDSKKFLKIMFSYNNKELIINETVPNRFSPKSPDKAHLNLHINSLELGDSAVYFCASSTGVSGTEAFFGQGTRLTVV.

This clonotype was recorded at least ten times. This chain connects TRBV11-2 to TRBJ2-1; D may be TRBD2 (6 bases). V lost 0 bases, J lost 4 bases, and 10 bases lay in between. CDR3 size: 15 residues. Germline V CDR1 and CDR2: SGHAT, FQNNGV. This chain's CDR3 is CASSLDPGAYNEQFF. The CDR3 DNA reads as TGTGCCAGCAGCTTAGATCCGGGAGCGTACAATGAGCAGTTCTTC.

V and J are TRBV27 and TRBJ2-4; no definite D call. V gave up 0 bases and J gave up 0 bases, with 9 bases separating them. CDR3 size: 16 residues. The germline gives CDR1 MNHEY, CDR2 SMNVEV (reference sequence). Written as DNA, the CDR3 is TGTGCCAGCAGTTTATCGGCAGGAAGAGCCAAAAACATTCAGTACTTC. Its translation is CASSLSAGRAKNIQYF.

The V call is TRBV10-3, the J call TRBJ2-7; a weak D match, TRBD1 (7 bases). CDR1 and CDR2 from the germline V gene are ENHRY and SYGVKD. The CDR3 contains 14 residues. Trimming shortened V by 4 bases and J by 2 bases, and 12 bases separated the two germline ends. The CDR3: CAISAGGSPYEQYF. The CDR3 DNA sequence: TGTGCCATCAGTGCAGGGGGGTCCCCCTACGAGCAGTACTTC.

This clonotype was found once. A much larger clonotype is one base distant, so this may be a read error. The gene calls are TRBV5-1 and TRBJ2-2, with D maybe TRBD2 (6 bases). The germline V gene encodes CDR1 SGHRS and CDR2 YFSETQ. This CDR3 spans 16 amino acids. The germline V and J ends were trimmed by 2 bases and 7 bases, with 18 bases remaining between them. The CDR3 DNA reads TGCGCCAGCAGCTTTGAGGTTGCGCGGGGCGTCGGGGAGCTGTTTTTT. This encodes CASSFEVARGVGELFF.

In its sample, this clonotype was seen many times. The chain recombines TRBV2 with TRBJ1-5, with TRBD1 matching over 10 bases. Germline V CDR1 and CDR2: SNHLY, FYNNEI. V gave up 8 bases and J gave up 5 bases; unmatched junction bases: 3. The CDR3 contains 13 residues. CDR3 bases: TGTGCCAGCTCGGACAGGGGGGATCAGCCCCAGCATTTT. Protein product: CASSDRGDQPQHF. The whole variable domain, filled in from reference TRBV2 and TRBJ1-5, reads EPEVTQTPSHQVTQMGQEVILRCVPISNHLYFYWYRQILGQKVEFLVSFYNNEISEKSEIFDDQFSVERPDGSNFTLKIRSTKLEDSAMYFCASSDRGDQPQHFGDGTRLSIL.

This clonotype has a single count. The V gene is TRBV19, the J gene TRBJ2-5, with a weak D call TRBD1 (5 bases). The CDR3 extends over 13 amino acids. V was trimmed by 5 bases and J by 7 bases, leaving 14 bases between them. In germline, CDR1 is LNHDA, CDR2 SQIVND (reference sequence). CDR3 sequence reads: CASSSTGPGTQYF. CDR3 in DNA: TGTGCCAGTAGTTCTACAGGTCCGGGGACCCAGTACTTC.

The sample holds one count of this clonotype. The chain uses TRBV7-2 and TRBJ1-3, with D unclear. V lost 3 bases to trimming and J lost 8 bases, with 17 bases between them. The CDR3 covers 15 residues. CDR1 is SGHTA, CDR2 FQGNSA, per germline. The CDR3 here is CASSFSPPPRDTIYF. CDR3 nucleotides: TGTGCCAGCAGCTTTTCTCCCCCCCCACGAGACACCATATATTTT. Based on the CDR3 plus reference TRBV7-2 and TRBJ1-3, the full variable domain is GAGVSQSPSNKVTEKGKDVELRCDPISGHTALYWYRQSLGQGLEFLIYFQGNSAPDKSGLPSDRFSAERTGGSVSTLTIQRTQQEDSAVYLCASSFSPPPRDTIYFGEGSWLTVV.

This clonotype was seen many times. The gene calls are TRBV6-1 and TRBJ1-2; D unresolved. The CDR3 length is 13 residues. Between the trimmed V and J ends, which lost 6 bases and 8 bases, there was a span of 16 bases. Germline-derived CDR1 and CDR2 are MNHNS and SASEGT. The CDR3 region has the DNA TGTGCCAGCAGGACGGACTCGGGTCAGGGCTACACCTTC. Protein: CASRTDSGQGYTF.